A single sample gave rise to the 23 T cell receptor beta chains below, sequenced in a study of T cell responses to AZD1222 COVID-19 vaccine. Libraries were prepared by immunoSEQ multiplex PCR; TCRdb keeps only in-frame clonotypes and omits some of them. The data show 95,000 to 150,000 clones, 80% to 90% seen once. Sequenced material: peripheral blood, taken on day 0 of AZD1222 vaccination. These receptors were taken from an adult in good health.

The genes are TRBV9 and TRBJ1-2, with unresolved D. This CDR3 region has 14 residues. The ends were cut back, 0 bases at V and 8 bases at J, with 14 bases in the middle. Germline CDR1 and CDR2: SGDLS and YYNGEE. CDR3 sequence reads: CASSVEARPGGYTF. The CDR3 DNA reads as TGTGCCAGCAGCGTAGAGGCGCGACCAGGCGGCTACACCTTC.

The chain joins TRBV28 to TRBJ1-2; unclear D gene. Per germline, CDR1 MDHEN and CDR2 SYDVKM. The CDR3 has 14 amino acids. Trimming shortened V by 6 bases and J by 2 bases, and 13 bases separated the two germline ends. The CDR3 sequence: CASSEFRDNYGYTF. The CDR3 region has the DNA TGTGCCAGCAGCGAATTTCGAGACAACTATGGCTACACCTTC.

The chain carries TRBV7-2 and TRBJ2-7; possible D gene TRBD2, 5 bases. Germline loops: CDR1 SGHTA, CDR2 FQGNSA. The CDR3 extends over 15 amino acids. The V gene lost 1 base and the J gene lost 1 base, with 11 bases spanning the gap. Written as DNA, the CDR3 is TGTGCCAGCAGCTTAGACGGCGGGCCTTCCTACGAGCAGTACTTC. It codes for CASSLDGGPSYEQYF.

V usage is TRBV24-1 and J usage is TRBJ2-1, with 9 bases matching TRBD2. Per the germline V gene, CDR1 is KGHDR and CDR2 is SFDVKD. Trimming removed 5 bases from V and 6 bases from J; junction bases left unmatched: 10. The CDR3 has 16 amino acids. CDR3 sequence reads: CATSAPRGGRANEQFF. CDR3 in DNA: TGTGCCACCAGTGCTCCGAGGGGCGGGAGGGCCAATGAGCAGTTCTTC.

V and J are TRBV5-1 and TRBJ1-2, with D hard to call. From germline, CDR1 is SGHRS and CDR2 YFSETQ. CDR3 length: 15 residues. The V and J ends lost 0 bases and 2 bases respectively, with 11 bases between them. In nucleotides, the CDR3 is TGCGCCAGCAGCTTGGGAGGGATGATAAACTATGGCTACACCTTC. It translates to CASSLGGMINYGYTF.

V and J are TRBV27 and TRBJ1-5; no definite D call. Germline V gives CDR1 MNHEY, CDR2 SMNVEV (reference sequence). The V and J ends lost 5 bases and 3 bases respectively, with 17 bases between them. The CDR3 runs 16 residues. CDR3 coding DNA: TGTGCCAGCAGTCCTTTGGGCGCAGCGCCCAATCAGCCCCAGCATTTT. Encoded protein: CASSPLGAAPNQPQHF.

The J gene is TRBJ1-5, the V gene TRBV19; no clear D. Germline assignment: CDR1 LNHDA and CDR2 SQIVND (reference sequence). Trimming removed 4 bases from V and 9 bases from J, with 10 bases in between. This CDR3 region has 12 residues. The CDR3 bases are TGTGCCAGTAGTAGTTACATGGGGCCCCAGCATTTT. It translates to CASSSYMGPQHF.

To note about this clone: A junction boundary mismatches the germline segment, possibly from a read error. CDR3 DNA: TGTGCCAGCAGTGCCTACCTAGCGGGGGATTATTCAAGGGGCTTC. This gives the protein CASSAYLAGDYSRGF. V usage is TRBV2 and J usage is TRBJ2-4; 10 bases are a match to TRBD2. The germline V gene encodes CDR1 SNHLY and CDR2 FYNNEI. CDR3 length: 15 amino acids.

This clone was counted a single time. This rearrangement joins TRBV27 to TRBJ1-5; 8 bases are shared with TRBD1. The germline gives CDR1 MNHEY, CDR2 SMNVEV (reference sequence). The CDR3 runs 14 residues. With 6 bases clipped from V and 5 bases from J, the junction kept 6 bases outside the gene matches. CDR3 bases: TGTGCCAGCAGCGGACAGGGACGAGATCAGCCCCAGCATTTT. It encodes CASSGQGRDQPQHF.

The rearrangement links TRBV19 to TRBJ1-2; 7 nucleotides align to TRBD1. Per the germline V gene, CDR1 is LNHDA and CDR2 is SQIVND (reference sequence). V lost 6 bases, J lost 5 bases, and 3 bases stayed unmatched. The CDR3 length is 12 residues. CDR3 region: CASSNRGYGYTF. In DNA, the CDR3 is TGTGCCAGTAGCAACAGGGGATATGGCTACACCTTC.

This clone was picked up one time. CDR3 DNA: TGTGCCAGCAGTGAACGTCTAGCAGTCAACGAGCAGTACTTC. Translated, it gives CASSERLAVNEQYF. The chain combines TRBV2 with TRBJ2-7; tentatively, D is TRBD2 (5 bases). This CDR3 region has 14 residues. Germline values: CDR1 SNHLY, CDR2 FYNNEI. V shed 2 bases and J shed 5 bases, with 13 bases lying between them.

The chain carries TRBV27 and TRBJ2-7; TRBD2 matches 11 bases. Germline V gene sequence: CDR1 MNHEY, CDR2 SMNVEV (reference sequence). The CDR3 sequence is 15 residues long. With V trimmed by 3 bases and J by 4 bases, 5 bases remained unmatched. CDR3 nucleotides: TGTGCCAGCAGTTTTGCGAGGACTAGCGGGTACGAGCAGTACTTC. Translated: CASSFARTSGYEQYF.

The chain joins TRBV6-5 to TRBJ1-2; D is uncertain. The CDR3 sequence is 16 residues long. The germline CDR1 and CDR2 sequences are MNHEY and SVGAGI. The V gene lost 0 bases and the J gene lost 2 bases, with 13 bases spanning the gap. The CDR3 region is CASSYSVLAANYGYTF. The CDR3 DNA sequence: TGTGCCAGCAGTTACTCAGTTTTGGCAGCCAACTATGGCTACACCTTC.

The V gene is TRBV19, the J gene TRBJ2-3; D not resolved. Germline values: CDR1 LNHDA, CDR2 SQIVND (reference sequence). This CDR3 has 12 amino acids. The V gene lost 11 bases and the J gene lost 1 base, with 10 bases spanning the gap. DNA of the CDR3: TGTGCCGCCGGACCCCGCACAGATACGCAGTATTTT. Protein sequence: CAAGPRTDTQYF.

This clone was seen once. The V gene is TRBV6-5, the J gene TRBJ2-7, with a weak D call TRBD2 (5 bases). V lost 7 bases to trimming and J lost 2 bases, with 18 bases between them. CDR1 MNHEY and CDR2 SVGAGI come from the germline V gene. The CDR3 runs to 15 residues. CDR3 sequence (DNA): TGTGCCAGCACCACCCTGGGAGTAGGACCCTACGAGCAGTACTTC. This gives the protein CASTTLGVGPYEQYF.

The rearrangement uses TRBV19 and TRBJ1-1, with TRBD1 matching over 10 bases. Germline V lookup: CDR1 LNHDA, CDR2 SQIVND (reference sequence). V shed 5 bases, J shed 4 bases, and the junction held 10 bases outside the gene matches. The CDR3 extends over 16 amino acids. CDR3 sequence reads: CASSLRLGTGVTEAFF. The CDR3, as DNA: TGTGCCAGTAGTCTTCGCTTAGGGACAGGGGTCACTGAAGCTTTCTTT.

The chain couples TRBV28 to TRBJ1-5; TRBD1 aligns across 8 bases. J lost 3 bases, V lost 2 bases, and 3 bases had no gene match. The CDR3 runs to 15 residues. The germline gives CDR1 MDHEN, CDR2 SYDVKM. The CDR3 DNA reads as TGTGCCAGCAGTTTAGACAGGGGCGACAATCAGCCCCAGCATTTT. This codes for CASSLDRGDNQPQHF.

J is TRBJ1-5 and V is TRBV6-5; unclear D gene. The germline V gene encodes CDR1 MNHEY and CDR2 SVGAGI. V was shortened by 8 bases and J by 5 bases, with 13 bases between the two germline ends. The CDR3 contains 13 residues. In nucleotides, the CDR3 is TGTGCCAGCCAAAGCGCCGGTGATCAGCCCCAGCATTTT. As protein: CASQSAGDQPQHF.

In its sample, this clone was seen once. The CDR3 loop reads CASRTGNTEAFF. DNA of the CDR3: TGCGCCAGCAGGACAGGGAACACTGAAGCTTTCTTT. The J gene is TRBJ1-1, the V gene TRBV10-2; possibly TRBD1 for D (6 bases). Trimming took 6 bases from V and 1 from J, leaving 6 bases between them. The CDR3 is 12 amino acids. Germline V gene lookup returns CDR1 WSHSY and CDR2 SAAADI.

V is TRBV7-3 and J is TRBJ1-3; tentatively, D is TRBD1 (6 bases). Germline CDR1 and CDR2: SGHTA and FQGTGA. The CDR3 has 15 amino acids. The ends were cut back, 3 bases at V and 2 bases at J, with 11 bases in the middle. CDR3 coding DNA: TGTGCCAGCAGCTTTACGGGGGGGCCTGGAAACACCATATATTTT. Translated, it gives CASSFTGGPGNTIYF.

The rearrangement uses TRBV11-1 and TRBJ2-2; D is possibly TRBD1 or TRBD2 (5 bases each). The CDR3 is made up of 14 amino acids. Germline V gene sequence: CDR1 SGHAT, CDR2 FQDESV (reference sequence). The V end was cut by 9 bases, the J end by 6 bases, with 17 bases between. CDR3 in amino acids: CASVPLGVAGELFF. CDR3 coding DNA: TGTGCCAGTGTGCCATTGGGGGTGGCCGGGGAGCTGTTTTTT.

This chain connects TRBV19 to TRBJ2-7, with D possibly matching TRBD2 (5 bases). Germline loops: CDR1 LNHDA, CDR2 SQIVND (reference sequence). Trimming took off 8 bases at V and 1 base at J, with 6 bases between the two ends. The CDR3 runs 11 residues. The CDR3 nucleotides are TGTGCCAGTGGACTTTCCTACGAGCAGTACTTC. Translated, it gives CASGLSYEQYF.

The chain carries TRBV28 and TRBJ2-7; 7 nucleotides match TRBD1. This CDR3 is built from 16 residues. The germline gives CDR1 MDHEN, CDR2 SYDVKM. V lost 6 bases to trimming and J lost 0 bases; unmatched junction nucleotides: 11. The CDR3 here is CASSYTGVKGSYEQYF. Here the CDR3 DNA reads TGTGCCAGCAGCTACACAGGGGTCAAGGGCTCCTACGAGCAGTACTTC.